This paragraph reports one T cell receptor (beta chain). What it binds is not known. These data come from a study of shared clonotypes between healthy human individuals. Whole-study context: Each donor had three CD4 naive, three CD4 memory, two CD8 naive and one CD8 memory plate.

Regarding the study as a whole: Estimated clonotype richness was generally higher in naive than memory subsets.

All of the donors resided in Nashville, Tennessee, and each was a Caucasian adult. Both subsets, CD45RA+ naive and CD45RA-negative memory, were split from the CD4+ cells. The assay was immunoSEQ multiplex PCR, and TCRdb's table has in-frame clones only and misses some. The repertoire has around 720,000 clones, approximately 73% of them found once; the top ten carry around 2%. The TCR originated in a woman aged 25 to 39 in good health. The sequenced sample consisted of memory CD4+ T cells sorted from blood. Subset of the sample: CD45RA-negative fraction.

CDR3 amino acids: CASSKTQNYGYTF. The CDR3 bases are TGTGCCAGTAGCAAAACTCAAAACTATGGCTACACCTTC. The chain carries TRBV19 and TRBJ1-2; D remains ambiguous. The germline V gene encodes CDR1 LNHDA and CDR2 SQIVND (reference sequence). This CDR3 spans 13 amino acids. The V gene lost 6 bases and the J gene lost 2 bases, with 10 bases spanning the gap.